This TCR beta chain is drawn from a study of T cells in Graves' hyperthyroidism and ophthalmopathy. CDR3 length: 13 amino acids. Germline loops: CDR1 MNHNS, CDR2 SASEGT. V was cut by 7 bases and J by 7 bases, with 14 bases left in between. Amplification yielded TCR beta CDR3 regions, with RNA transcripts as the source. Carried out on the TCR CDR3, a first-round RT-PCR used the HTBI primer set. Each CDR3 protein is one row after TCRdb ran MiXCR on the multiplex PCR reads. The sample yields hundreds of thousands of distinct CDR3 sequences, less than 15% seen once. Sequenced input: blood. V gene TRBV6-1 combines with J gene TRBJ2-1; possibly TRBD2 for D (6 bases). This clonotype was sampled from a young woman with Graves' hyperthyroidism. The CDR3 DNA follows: TGTGCCAGCACATCCCCCGGGACTAATGAGCAGTTCTTC. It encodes CASTSPGTNEQFF.